This TCR beta chain emerged from a study of blood T cell repertoires in COVID-19. Germline assignment: CDR1 SGHRS and CDR2 YFSETQ. CDR3 length: 16 amino acids. V lost 1 base, J lost 6 bases, and 7 bases stayed unmatched. During active infection, Seattle patients enrolled and were then monitored through disease. TCRdb's copy holds only in-frame clones and misses some; the assay was immunoSEQ multiplex PCR. The table has roughly 380,000 clones, roughly 90% seen once. The chain recombines TRBV5-1 with TRBJ2-2, with 9 bases fitting TRBD1. This TCR derives from a woman aged 40 to 55 with COVID-19, enrolled during active disease. Sequenced material: peripheral blood. Written as DNA, the CDR3 is TGCGCCAGCAGCTTGCCGGGACAGGGCTGGGCCGGGGAGCTGTTTTTT. This encodes CASSLPGQGWAGELFF.